Below are 27 T cell receptor beta chains sequenced from a single sample in a study of T cells in Graves' hyperthyroidism and ophthalmopathy. Amplification of TCR beta CDR3 regions was performed using RNA transcripts as template. The TCR CDR3 first-round RT-PCR relied on the HTBI primer set. TCRdb passed the multiplex PCR reads through MiXCR, listing each CDR3 protein once. The table records hundreds of thousands of distinct CDR3 sequences, 45% of them present only once. The sequenced sample consisted of peripheral blood or thyroid tissue (not recorded which). Receptors were obtained from an adult man with Graves' disease, either hyperthyroidism or ophthalmopathy (not recorded which).

Comments on this clonotype: A much larger clone differs from this one at a single base, so this may be a read error. This chain joins TRBV28 and TRBJ2-5; D may match TRBD1 or TRBD2 (5 bases each). Germline CDR1 is MDHEN and CDR2 is SYDVKM. The CDR3 has 14 residues. Here the CDR3 DNA reads TGTGCCATCAGTTCGGGACGGAGAGGAGAGACCCAGTACTTC. Its protein product is CAISSGRRGETQYF. Looking up the rest from reference TRBV28 and TRBJ2-5 gives the full variable domain: DVKVTQSSRYLVKRTGEKVFLECVQDMDHENMFWYRQDPGLGLRLIYFSYDVKMKEKGDIPEGYSVSREKKERFSLILESASTNQTSMYLCAISSGRRGETQYFGPGTRLLVL.

The rearrangement joins TRBV25-1 to TRBJ1-6, with TRBD1 matching 7 bases. The germline CDR1 and CDR2 sequences are MGHDK and SYGVNS. V lost 1 base and J lost 5; bases outside the gene matches: 2. The CDR3 contains 15 residues. CDR3 in amino acids: CASSELGGNNSPLHF. CDR3 DNA: TGTGCCAGCAGTGAATTAGGGGGCAATAATTCACCCCTCCACTTT. The variable domain in full, with the rest retrieved from reference TRBV25-1 and TRBJ1-6, is EADIYQTPRYLVIGTGKKITLECSQTMGHDKMYWYQQDPGMELHLIHYSYGVNSTEKGDLSSESTVSRIRTEHFPLTLESARPSHTSQYLCASSELGGNNSPLHFGNGTRLTVT.

This clonotype was observed a handful of times. The CDR3 is CASSYSRQGRQETQYF. The CDR3 bases are TGTGCCAGCAGTTACTCTAGGCAGGGCCGCCAAGAGACCCAGTACTTC. This chain links TRBV7-2 with TRBJ2-5, with D tentatively TRBD1 (5 bases). V was trimmed by 6 bases and J by 1 base, leaving 18 bases between them. The CDR3 is 16 amino acids. Germline assignment: CDR1 SGHTA and CDR2 FQGNSA.

The rearrangement joins TRBV9 to TRBJ1-6; no clear D gene. The germline V and J ends were trimmed by 7 bases and 11 bases, with 16 bases remaining between them. The CDR3 sequence is 13 residues long. CDR1 SGDLS and CDR2 YYNGEE come from the germline V gene. The CDR3 reads CASSPGKSPPLHF. The DNA for the CDR3 is TGTGCCAGCTCACCGGGGAAGTCGCCACCCCTCCACTTT.

This clonotype has only a few counts. The rearrangement joins TRBV9 to TRBJ1-2; no firm D call. This CDR3 region has 13 residues. Germline V gives CDR1 SGDLS, CDR2 YYNGEE. V lost 7 bases and J lost 0, with 10 bases in between. The DNA for the CDR3 is TGTGCCAGCGGCTATAGTGCTAACTATGGCTACACCTTC. Amino acids: CASGYSANYGYTF.

This rearrangement joins TRBV7-2 to TRBJ1-6; D is unresolved. This CDR3 is 13 amino acids long. Germline CDR1 is SGHTA and CDR2 is FQGNSA. V was trimmed by 5 bases and J by 6 bases, leaving 8 bases between them. Here the CDR3 DNA reads TGTGCCAGCAGCCCGAGGTTTAATTCACCCCTCCACTTT. Amino acids: CASSPRFNSPLHF.

This chain links TRBV9 with TRBJ2-5; TRBD2 agrees at 9 bases. CDR3 size: 16 residues. Germline V lookup: CDR1 SGDLS, CDR2 YYNGEE. Trimming cost V 2 bases and J 2 bases; bases outside gene matches: 7. The CDR3 reads CASSVGLAGVQETQYF. The CDR3 coding sequence is TGTGCCAGCAGCGTGGGCTTAGCGGGGGTTCAAGAGACCCAGTACTTC.

This clonotype was detected once. Being one base from a much bigger clone, this may be a read error. This chain links TRBV29-1 with TRBJ1-2; a possible D gene is TRBD1 (5 bases). Per the germline V gene, CDR1 is SQVTM and CDR2 is ANQGSEA. V lost 4 bases, J lost 7 bases, and 13 bases lay in between. CDR3 length equals 12 residues. The CDR3 protein is CSVGQGGSGYTF. CDR3 sequence (DNA): TGCAGCGTTGGGCAGGGAGGTTCTGGCTACACCTTC.

The rearrangement links TRBV13 to TRBJ1-5, with 7 bases aligning to TRBD1. CDR3 size: 15 residues. CDR1 and CDR2 (germline): PRHDT, FYEKMQ (reference sequence). V was pared by 1 base and J by 5 bases, with 5 bases of the junction left unmatched. The CDR3 here is CASSLAGTVDQPQHF. The CDR3 DNA sequence: TGTGCCAGCAGCTTAGCGGGGACAGTTGATCAGCCCCAGCATTTT. Looking up the rest from reference TRBV13 and TRBJ1-5 gives the full variable domain: AAGVIQSPRHLIKEKRETATLKCYPIPRHDTVYWYQQGPGQDPQFLISFYEKMQSDKGSIPDRFSAQQFSDYHSELNMSSLELGDSALYFCASSLAGTVDQPQHFGDGTRLSIL.

This clonotype occurred many times. Here the CDR3 DNA reads TGTGCCAGCAGCGTAGATGGGGACAGCGAAGCTTTCTTT. This gives the protein CASSVDGDSEAFF. This chain uses TRBV9 with TRBJ1-1, with 7 bases matching TRBD1. The trim removed 0 bases at V and 8 bases at J, leaving 4 bases unmatched. This CDR3 contains 13 residues. The germline gives CDR1 SGDLS, CDR2 YYNGEE. Complete variable domain (other parts from reference TRBV9 and TRBJ1-1): DSGVTQTPKHLITATGQRVTLRCSPRSGDLSVYWYQQSLDQGLQFLIQYYNGEERAKGNILERFSAQQFPDLHSELNLSSLELGDSALYFCASSVDGDSEAFFGQGTRLTVV.

Only one count was recorded for this clonotype. V gene TRBV7-3 combines with J gene TRBJ1-5; D not resolved. The CDR3 sequence is 13 residues long. Germline V gene lookup returns CDR1 SGHTA and CDR2 FQGTGA. Trimming took 6 bases from V and 3 from J, leaving 9 bases between them. The CDR3 spells CASSGRDNQPQHF. The CDR3 coding sequence is TGTGCCAGCAGTGGCCGGGACAATCAGCCCCAGCATTTT.

This clonotype appeared once. At one boundary the junction diverges from the germline segment, which might be a read error. The chain uses TRBV5-1 and TRBJ1-2; tentatively, D is TRBD1 (6 bases). Germline values: CDR1 SGHRS, CDR2 YFSETQ. The CDR3 has 15 residues. CDR3 residues: CASSLEGDYNYGHTF. CDR3 sequence (DNA): TGCGCCAGCAGCTTGGAGGGGGACTATAACTATGGCCACACCTTC.

With regard to this clonotype: A junction boundary mismatches the germline segment, possibly from a read error. The chain is built from TRBV20-1 and TRBJ1-2; TRBD1 is a possible D gene (6 bases). Per germline, CDR1 DFQATT and CDR2 SNEGSKA (reference sequence). This CDR3 comprises 10 residues. The CDR3 sequence is CSAQGGLWAF. The DNA for the CDR3 is TGCAGTGCGCAAGGGGGGCTCTGGGCCTTC.

The gene calls are TRBV2 and TRBJ2-5; no clear D. Germline V gene data show CDR1 as SNHLY and CDR2 as FYNNEI. Trimming left V 6 bases short and J 2 bases short, with 13 bases between. CDR3 size: 14 residues. CDR3 sequence (DNA): TGTGCCAGCAGCTATGAGACATTGCAAGAGACCCAGTACTTC. Its translation: CASSYETLQETQYF.

For this clonotype: An end of the junction differs from the germline gene, which may be a read error. The chain is built from TRBV7-6 and TRBJ2-7, with D possibly being TRBD1 (6 bases). Looked up from germline, CDR1 is SGHVS and CDR2 is FNYEAQ. The CDR3 is 16 residues long. CDR3 loop: CASRRTTGLEPDERYF. CDR3 DNA: TGTGCCAGCAGGCGAACCACAGGGTTAGAGCCTGATGAGCGGTACTTC.

As to this clonotype: One end of the junction varies from germline; a read error may be responsible. V usage is TRBV15 and J usage is TRBJ1-5, with D maybe TRBD1 (5 bases). Looked up from germline, CDR1 is LNHNV and CDR2 is YYDKDF (reference sequence). The CDR3 is 14 residues long. The DNA for the CDR3 is TGTGCCACCAGCACAACAGGAATTGTTCAACCCCATCATTTT. Amino acids: CATSTTGIVQPHHF.

In regard to this clonotype: A much bigger clone sits one base away, suggesting this may be a read error. The rearrangement links TRBV20-1 to TRBJ2-5; 10 bases are shared with TRBD1. Germline V CDR1 and CDR2: DFQATT, SNEGSKA (reference sequence). The CDR3 spans 14 residues. Trimming cost V 4 bases and J 4 bases; bases outside gene matches: 6. The DNA for the CDR3 is TGCAGTGCTACCGGGACAGGGGAGGGAGAGACCCAGTACTTC. This encodes CSATGTGEGETQYF.

To note about this clonotype: Being one base from a much bigger clone, this may be a read error. J is TRBJ1-4 and V is TRBV7-8; 10 bases match TRBD1. With 5 bases clipped from V and 6 bases from J, the junction kept 6 bases outside the gene matches. This CDR3 has 15 amino acids. In germline, CDR1 is SGHVS, CDR2 FQNEAQ. This chain's CDR3 is CASSTLDRGHEKLFF. Here the CDR3 DNA reads TGTGCCAGCAGCACCTTAGACAGGGGGCATGAAAAACTGTTTTTT.

The genes are TRBV13 and TRBJ1-1, with a tentative D call TRBD1 (6 bases). Germline CDR1 PRHDT, CDR2 FYEKMQ (reference sequence). The CDR3 is 14 amino acids. Between the trimmed V and J ends, which lost 7 bases and 3 bases, there was a span of 15 bases. Written as DNA, the CDR3 is TGTGCCAGCACCCGGGGGGCGCGCCACACTGAAGCTTTCTTT. This translates into CASTRGARHTEAFF.

The J gene is TRBJ1-1, the V gene TRBV7-9, with 7 nucleotides matching TRBD1. The CDR3 has 14 amino acids. V shed 3 bases, J shed 6 bases, and the junction held 7 bases outside the gene matches. CDR1 is SEHNR, CDR2 FQNEAQ, per germline (reference sequence). The CDR3 nucleotides are TGTGCCAGCAGCTTGACAGGGAGTACAGCTGAAGCTTTCTTT. This translates into CASSLTGSTAEAFF.

V gene TRBV29-1 combines with J gene TRBJ1-3; D gene uncertain. The CDR3 length is 13 residues. Germline CDR1 is SQVTM and CDR2 is ANQGSEA. The germline V and J ends were trimmed by 6 bases and 9 bases, with 18 bases remaining between them. This CDR3 reads CSVEGRQGSTIYF. In DNA, the CDR3 is TGCAGCGTCGAGGGTCGCCAAGGGAGCACCATATATTTT.

The chain carries TRBV7-9 and TRBJ1-6; unclear D gene. CDR1 and CDR2 from the germline V gene are SEHNR and FQNEAQ (reference sequence). The CDR3 is made up of 14 amino acids. V was clipped by 3 bases and J by 8 bases, with 11 bases between them. The CDR3 DNA sequence: TGTGCCAGCAGCTTTGAGGGCTGGGATTCACCCCTCCACTTT. Its translation: CASSFEGWDSPLHF.

This clonotype was seen a handful of times. This rearrangement joins TRBV7-2 to TRBJ2-5, with TRBD2 identical over 7 bases. V shed 1 base and J 2 bases; nucleotides not matched to a gene: 10. Looked up from germline, CDR1 is SGHTA and CDR2 is FQGNSA. The CDR3 runs 17 residues. The CDR3 DNA follows: TGTGCCAGCAGCTTAGTTGGTAGCCGGGGACTACAAGAGACCCAGTACTTC. Translating gives CASSLVGSRGLQETQYF.

This clonotype has just a few counts. J is TRBJ1-4 and V is TRBV14; D is possibly TRBD1 (5 bases). V was trimmed by 2 bases and J by 5 bases, leaving 12 bases between them. Germline values: CDR1 SGHDN, CDR2 FVKESK. The CDR3 covers 15 residues. The CDR3, as DNA: TGTGCCAGCAGCCAAACGAGGGGCGAGAATGAAAAACTGTTTTTT. This encodes CASSQTRGENEKLFF. The full variable domain, its missing parts supplied by reference TRBV14 and TRBJ1-4, is EAGVTQFPSHSVIEKGQTVTLRCDPISGHDNLYWYRRVMGKEIKFLLHFVKESKQDESGMPNNRFLAERTGGTYSTLKVQPAELEDSGVYFCASSQTRGENEKLFFGSGTQLSVL.

This clonotype has a count of ten or more. This rearrangement joins TRBV29-1 to TRBJ1-1; tentative D call: TRBD1 (5 bases). Germline V gene data show CDR1 as SQVTM and CDR2 as ANQGSEA. V shed 6 bases and J shed 0 bases, with 8 bases lying between them. CDR3 length: 12 amino acids. The CDR3 here is CSVGDLNTEAFF. Written as DNA, the CDR3 is TGCAGCGTGGGGGATCTGAACACTGAAGCTTTCTTT.

V is TRBV29-1 and J is TRBJ1-1; D is possibly TRBD1 (5 bases). Trimming took off 3 bases at V and 1 base at J, with 12 bases between the two ends. The CDR3 extends over 14 amino acids. Per germline, CDR1 SQVTM and CDR2 ANQGSEA. The CDR3 spells CSVDGREANTEAFF. The CDR3 DNA sequence: TGCAGCGTTGATGGCAGGGAGGCGAACACTGAAGCTTTCTTT.

This clonotype has a handful of counts. This chain joins TRBV5-1 and TRBJ1-1, with a weak D call TRBD1 (5 bases). The V gene's germline CDR1 is SGHRS and CDR2 YFSETQ. This CDR3 spans 14 amino acids. The V and J ends lost 1 base and 7 bases respectively, with 14 bases between them. CDR3 protein: CASSLTGVDDEAFF. CDR3 in DNA: TGCGCCAGCAGCTTGACAGGTGTCGACGATGAAGCTTTCTTT.